This T cell receptor (beta chain) was captured by sequencing in a study of CD8 T cells in Susac syndrome. RNA, at roughly 0.45 to 1 ug, was reverse transcribed with random hexamers. Coverage of TCR beta CDR3 amplification by immunoSEQ multiplex PCR extended to 54 Vbeta and 13 Jbeta. TCRdb ran MiXCR on the immunoSEQ multiplex PCR reads and lists one entry per CDR3 protein. This table has 250,000 to 300,000 distinct CDR3 sequences, approximately 89% appearing once. V shed 5 bases and J shed 0 bases, with 19 bases lying between them. CDR3 size: 17 residues. CDR1 is DFQATT, CDR2 SNEGSKA, per germline (reference sequence). Bulk CD8+ and CD4+ cells came from magnetic negative isolation; CD8+ TEMRA by FACS.

The sequenced material came from CD8+ T cells from PBMCs. The gene calls are TRBV20-1 and TRBJ2-2; possibly TRBD2 for D (7 bases). The sequence was obtained from a human donor with multiple sclerosis. The CDR3 loop is CSAQLSRGATNTGELFF. CDR3 sequence (DNA): TGCAGTGCTCAGTTATCCCGGGGGGCTACGAACACCGGGGAGCTGTTTTTT.